The TCR beta chain under discussion was sequenced for a study of blood T cell repertoires in COVID-19. Study details: COVID-19 samples from acute and convalescent phases originated in the United States, Italy and Spain.

Per the original data handling: Nucleated cell number was recorded as an estimate derived from reference gene primer amplification. Repertoires were generated with immunoSEQ multiplex PCR, while TCRdb's copy carries only in-frame clones and drops some. The DNA gave D and trimming, while V, J and clone size come from that table. The table shows about 43,000 clones, with roughly 90% occurring only once. The sample taken for sequencing was peripheral blood. The TCR comes from a woman at least 80 years old with active COVID-19.

The CDR3 protein is CASSLGPSGGEQYF. The CDR3 nucleotides are TGTGCCAGCAGCTTAGGCCCTAGCGGGGGCGAGCAGTACTTC. The chain joins TRBV7-2 to TRBJ2-7, with 10 nucleotides matching TRBD2. The germline V gene has CDR1 SGHTA and CDR2 FQGNSA. This CDR3 is 14 amino acids long. V dropped 1 base and J dropped 6; count of bases not matched to a gene: 3.